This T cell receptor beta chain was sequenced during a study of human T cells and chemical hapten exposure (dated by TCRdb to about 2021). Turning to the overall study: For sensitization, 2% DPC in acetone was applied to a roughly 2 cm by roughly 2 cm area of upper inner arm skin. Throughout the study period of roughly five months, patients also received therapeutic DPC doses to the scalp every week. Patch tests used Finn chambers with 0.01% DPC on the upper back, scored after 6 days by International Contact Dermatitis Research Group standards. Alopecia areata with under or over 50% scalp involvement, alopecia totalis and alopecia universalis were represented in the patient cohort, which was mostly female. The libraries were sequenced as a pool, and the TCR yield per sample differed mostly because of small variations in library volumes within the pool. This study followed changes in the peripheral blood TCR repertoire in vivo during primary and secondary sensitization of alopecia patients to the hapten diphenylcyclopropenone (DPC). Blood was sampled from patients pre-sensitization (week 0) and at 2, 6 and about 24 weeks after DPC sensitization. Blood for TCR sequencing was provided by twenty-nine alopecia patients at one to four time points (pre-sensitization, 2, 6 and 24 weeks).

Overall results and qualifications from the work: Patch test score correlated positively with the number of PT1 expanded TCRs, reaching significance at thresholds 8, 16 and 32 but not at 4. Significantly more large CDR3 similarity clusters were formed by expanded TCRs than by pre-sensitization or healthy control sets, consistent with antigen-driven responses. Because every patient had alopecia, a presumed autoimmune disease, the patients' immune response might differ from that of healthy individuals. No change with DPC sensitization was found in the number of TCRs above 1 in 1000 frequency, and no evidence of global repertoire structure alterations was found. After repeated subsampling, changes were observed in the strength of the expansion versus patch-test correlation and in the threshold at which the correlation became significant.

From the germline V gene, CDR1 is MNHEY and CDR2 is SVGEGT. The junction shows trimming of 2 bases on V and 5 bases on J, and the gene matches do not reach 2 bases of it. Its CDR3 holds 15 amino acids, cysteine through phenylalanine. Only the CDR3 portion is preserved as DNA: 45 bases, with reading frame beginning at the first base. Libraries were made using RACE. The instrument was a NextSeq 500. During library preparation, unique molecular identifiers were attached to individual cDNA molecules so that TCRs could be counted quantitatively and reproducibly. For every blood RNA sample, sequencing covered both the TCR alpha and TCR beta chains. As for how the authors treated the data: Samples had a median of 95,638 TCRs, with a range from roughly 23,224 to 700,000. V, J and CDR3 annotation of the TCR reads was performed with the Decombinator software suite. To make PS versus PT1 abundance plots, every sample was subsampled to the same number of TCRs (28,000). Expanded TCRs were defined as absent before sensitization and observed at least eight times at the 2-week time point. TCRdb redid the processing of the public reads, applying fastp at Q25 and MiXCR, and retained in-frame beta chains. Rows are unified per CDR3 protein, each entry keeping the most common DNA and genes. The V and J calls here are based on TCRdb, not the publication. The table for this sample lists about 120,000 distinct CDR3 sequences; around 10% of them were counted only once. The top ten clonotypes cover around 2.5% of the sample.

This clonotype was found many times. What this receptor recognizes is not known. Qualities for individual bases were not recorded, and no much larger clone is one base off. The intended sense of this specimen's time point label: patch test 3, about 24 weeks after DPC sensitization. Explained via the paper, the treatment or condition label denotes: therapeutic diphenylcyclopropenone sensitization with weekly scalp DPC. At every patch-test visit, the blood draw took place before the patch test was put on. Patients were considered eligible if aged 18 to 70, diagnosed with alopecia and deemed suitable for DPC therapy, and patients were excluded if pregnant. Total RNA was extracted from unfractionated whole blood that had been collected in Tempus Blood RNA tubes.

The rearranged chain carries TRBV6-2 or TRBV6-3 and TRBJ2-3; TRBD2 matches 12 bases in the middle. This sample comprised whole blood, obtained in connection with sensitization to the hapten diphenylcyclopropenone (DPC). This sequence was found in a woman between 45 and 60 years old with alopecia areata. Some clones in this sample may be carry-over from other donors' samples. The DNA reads TGTGCCAGCAGTTACACGACTAGCGGGAGAGATACGCAGTATTTT. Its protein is CASSYTTSGRDTQYF.